This T cell receptor (beta chain) was obtained from a study of blood T cell repertoires in COVID-19. Study details: Specimens from acute and convalescent COVID-19 originated in the United States, Italy and Spain.

Enrolled through a virtual design, the participants were between 18 and 89 years of age and came from about two dozen US areas. The ends were cut back, 6 bases at V and 0 bases at J, with 12 bases in the middle. Germline V CDR1 and CDR2: WSHSY, SAAADI. This CDR3 has 14 amino acids. Produced via immunoSEQ multiplex PCR; TCRdb's table is partial and in-frame only. Of about 480,000 clones listed, more than 75% are singletons. The chain is built from TRBV10-2 and TRBJ2-7; D is possibly TRBD1 (6 bases). The specimen was PBMCs or T cells enriched from blood (not recorded which). The sequence came from a woman in her thirties or forties who had recovered from COVID-19. CDR3 nucleotide sequence: TGCGCCAGCAGGGGTGGGGGCCGCTCCTACGAGCAGTACTTC. It translates to CASRGGGRSYEQYF.